This T cell receptor beta chain was captured by sequencing in a study of patients and donors after allogeneic stem cell transplantation. The CDR3 has 16 residues. With 3 bases clipped from V and 0 bases from J, the junction kept 5 bases outside the gene matches. Looked up from germline, CDR1 is SQVTM and CDR2 is ANQGSEA. TCRdb re-analysed the RT-PCR reads in MiXCR, keeping a single row per CDR3 protein. The profile shows approximately 90,000 distinct CDR3 sequences, around 5% of them singletons. This clonotype rates as medium-sized. Source material: blood, either unsorted or a sorted T cell fraction (not recorded which). V gene TRBV29-1 combines with J gene TRBJ2-6; 7 nucleotides match TRBD1. The clonotype comes from a human donor who was either an allogeneic HSCT recipient or a stem cell or donor lymphocyte infusion donor (not recorded which). It is not recorded whose cells these are; they may come from a transplant donor. Here the CDR3 DNA reads TGCAGCGTTGAGGAAGAGGGGGCCTCTGGGGCCAACGTCCTGACTTTC. This codes for CSVEEEGASGANVLTF.